This T cell receptor beta chain comes out of a study of hypomethylating agent response in myelodysplastic syndrome. Background on the study: Of ten to eleven patients, about 5 carried TET2, the most frequent mutation. Overall study findings and caveats: Richness, rarefaction diversity and clonality did not change significantly after hypomethylating treatment.

Using immunoSEQ multiplex PCR, the repertoire was profiled, and TCRdb retains in-frame clones only, with some absent. The sample holds over 6,000 clones, approximately 80% seen once. A note on this clone: What it binds is not known.

CDR1 is KGHSH and CDR2 is LQKENI in the germline V gene. The V segment lost 2 bases and the J segment 0 bases; nucleotides outside the gene matches: 9. This CDR3 is 17 amino acids long. This sequence originates from a human donor with myelodysplastic syndrome. J is TRBJ1-2 and V is TRBV18; 7 bases map to TRBD1. The sequences come from bone marrow, collected before or after starting hypomethylating agent treatment for myelodysplastic syndrome (not recorded which). Here the CDR3 DNA reads TGTGCCAGCTCACCATCGTACGGACAGGCTGCTAACTATGGCTACACCTTC. Residues: CASSPSYGQAANYGYTF.